This entry describes one TCR beta chain. The source of the sample is a study of blood T cell repertoires in COVID-19. Looking at the study overall: The cDNA or gDNA used as material had been derived from T cells, B-cell-depleted T cells, or PBMCs.

Per the original methods: Reference gene primers were amplified, and this amplification served to estimate nucleated cell counts. TCRdb's copy holds only in-frame clones and misses some; the assay was immunoSEQ multiplex PCR. For V, J and clone size, that table is used; D and trimming come from the DNA. Of fewer than 350,000 clones in the sample, about nine tenths were seen once. The Seattle patients joined while their infection was active and were tracked longitudinally afterward. The sequenced sample consisted of peripheral blood. The origin of this receptor is a man younger than 40 with COVID-19, enrolled during active disease.

In DNA, the CDR3 is TGCGCCAGCAGTCGGGACAGGGGGCATGGCTACACCTTC. This encodes CASSRDRGHGYTF. The chain uses TRBV10-1 and TRBJ1-2; 12 bases line up with TRBD1. In germline, CDR1 is WNHNN, CDR2 SYGVQD (reference sequence). The CDR3 has 13 residues. The junction had 1 base not matched to a gene; V was cut back by 5 bases and J by 6 bases.